In its sample, the clone carrying this T cell receptor (beta chain) was seen many times. Its antigen is not known. V lost 4 bases to trimming and J lost 1 base; unmatched junction nucleotides: 2. This CDR3 has 14 residues. Germline values: CDR1 MGHRA, CDR2 YSYEKL. There were TCR beta CDR3 regions amplified from RNA transcripts. HTBI primers were used for first-round RT-PCR of the TCR CDR3. TCRdb passed the multiplex PCR reads through MiXCR, listing each CDR3 protein once. The data show around 600,000 distinct CDR3 sequences, over 12% seen once. Used for diagnoses were clinical symptoms, serum thyroxine and TRAb, thyroid ultrasound and orbital computed tomography. The entry originates in a study of T cells in Graves' hyperthyroidism and ophthalmopathy. Background on the study: Peripheral blood collection took place at initial diagnosis, before any treatment.

Study-wide points: Peripheral blood also featured most of the thyroid clonotypes expanded above 0.001.

The source of this sequence is a woman younger than 35 with Graves' ophthalmopathy. Sequencing used blood. The chain joins TRBV4-1 to TRBJ1-2; 8 positions match TRBD1. CDR3 sequence (DNA): TGCGCCAGCAGCCCCAGGGGGCTTAACTATGGCTACACCTTC. The encoded protein is CASSPRGLNYGYTF.